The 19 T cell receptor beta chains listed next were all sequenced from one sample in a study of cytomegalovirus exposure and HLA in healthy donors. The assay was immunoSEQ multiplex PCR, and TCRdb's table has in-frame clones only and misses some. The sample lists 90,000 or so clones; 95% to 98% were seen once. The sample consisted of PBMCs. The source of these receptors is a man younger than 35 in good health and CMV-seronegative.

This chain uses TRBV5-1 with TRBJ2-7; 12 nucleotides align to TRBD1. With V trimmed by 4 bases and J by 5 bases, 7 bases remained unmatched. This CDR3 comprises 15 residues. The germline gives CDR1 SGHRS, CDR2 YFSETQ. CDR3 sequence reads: CASSGGTGGTHEQYF. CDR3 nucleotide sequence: TGCGCCAGCAGCGGAGGGACAGGGGGCACCCACGAGCAGTACTTC.

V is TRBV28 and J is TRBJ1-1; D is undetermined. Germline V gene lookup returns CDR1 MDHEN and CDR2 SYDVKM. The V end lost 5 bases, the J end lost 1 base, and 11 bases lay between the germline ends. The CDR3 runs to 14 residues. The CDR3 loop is CASSIPGANTEAFF. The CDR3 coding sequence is TGTGCCAGCAGTATACCGGGAGCGAACACTGAAGCTTTCTTT.

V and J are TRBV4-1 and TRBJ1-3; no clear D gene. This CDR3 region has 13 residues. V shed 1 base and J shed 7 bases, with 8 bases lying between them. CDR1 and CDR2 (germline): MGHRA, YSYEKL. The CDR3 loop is CASSQGAGNTIYF. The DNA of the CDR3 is TGCGCCAGCAGCCAAGGGGCCGGTAACACCATATATTTT.

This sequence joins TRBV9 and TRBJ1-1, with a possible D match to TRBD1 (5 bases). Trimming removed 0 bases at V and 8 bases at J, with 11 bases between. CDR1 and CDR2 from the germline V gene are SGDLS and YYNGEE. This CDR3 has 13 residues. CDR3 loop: CASSVDSNREAFF. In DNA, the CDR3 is TGTGCCAGCAGCGTAGATTCTAACAGGGAAGCTTTCTTT.

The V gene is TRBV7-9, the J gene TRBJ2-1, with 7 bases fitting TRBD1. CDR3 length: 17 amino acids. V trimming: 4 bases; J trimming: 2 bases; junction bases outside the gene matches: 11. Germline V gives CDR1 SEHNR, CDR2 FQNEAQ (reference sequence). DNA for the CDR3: TGTGCCAGCAGCTCACCAGGACAGGTTTTTACCTACAATGAGCAGTTCTTC. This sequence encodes CASSSPGQVFTYNEQFF. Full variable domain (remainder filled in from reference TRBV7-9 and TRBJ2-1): DTGVSQNPRHKITKRGQNVTFRCDPISEHNRLYWYRQTLGQGPEFLTYFQNEAQLEKSRLLSDRFSAERPKGSFSTLEIQRTEQGDSAMYLCASSSPGQVFTYNEQFFGPGTRLTVL.

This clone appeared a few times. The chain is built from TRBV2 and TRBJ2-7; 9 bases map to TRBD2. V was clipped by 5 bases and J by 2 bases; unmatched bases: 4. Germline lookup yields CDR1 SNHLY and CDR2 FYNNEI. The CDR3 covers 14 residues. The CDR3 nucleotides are TGTGCCAGCAGTCTAGCGGGATCAACCTACGAGCAGTACTTC. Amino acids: CASSLAGSTYEQYF.

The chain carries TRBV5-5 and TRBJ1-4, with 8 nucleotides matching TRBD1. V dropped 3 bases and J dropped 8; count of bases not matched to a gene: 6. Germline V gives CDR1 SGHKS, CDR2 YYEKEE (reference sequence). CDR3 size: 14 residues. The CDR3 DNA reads TGTGCCAGCAGCTCCAGGGGGCGCGTGGAAAAACTGTTTTTT. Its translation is CASSSRGRVEKLFF.

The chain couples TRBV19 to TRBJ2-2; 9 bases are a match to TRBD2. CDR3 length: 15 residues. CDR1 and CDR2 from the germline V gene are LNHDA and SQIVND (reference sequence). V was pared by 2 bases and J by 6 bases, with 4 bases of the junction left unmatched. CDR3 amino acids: CASSIRTSVAGELFF. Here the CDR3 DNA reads TGTGCCAGTAGTATACGGACTAGCGTGGCCGGGGAGCTGTTTTTT.

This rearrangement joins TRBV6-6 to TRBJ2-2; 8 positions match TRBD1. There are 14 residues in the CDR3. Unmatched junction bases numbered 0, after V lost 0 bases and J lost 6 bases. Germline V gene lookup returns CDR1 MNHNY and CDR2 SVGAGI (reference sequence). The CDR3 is CASSYSTGAGELFF. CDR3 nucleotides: TGTGCCAGCAGTTACTCGACAGGGGCCGGGGAGCTGTTTTTT.

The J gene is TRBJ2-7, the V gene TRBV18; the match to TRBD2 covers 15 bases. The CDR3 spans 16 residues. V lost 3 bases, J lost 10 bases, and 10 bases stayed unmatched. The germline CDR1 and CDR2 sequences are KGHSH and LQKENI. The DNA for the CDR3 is TGTGCCAGCTCACCCCTTGGACTAGCGGGAGGGCGTAGACAGTACGTC. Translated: CASSPLGLAGGRRQYV.

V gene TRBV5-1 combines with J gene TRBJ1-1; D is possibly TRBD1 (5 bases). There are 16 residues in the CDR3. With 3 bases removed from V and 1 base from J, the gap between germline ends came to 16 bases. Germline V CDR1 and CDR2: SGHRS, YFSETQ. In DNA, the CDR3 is TGCGCCAGCAGCTCGAATTGGGGGGGGGAGAACACTGAAGCTTTCTTT. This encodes CASSSNWGGENTEAFF.

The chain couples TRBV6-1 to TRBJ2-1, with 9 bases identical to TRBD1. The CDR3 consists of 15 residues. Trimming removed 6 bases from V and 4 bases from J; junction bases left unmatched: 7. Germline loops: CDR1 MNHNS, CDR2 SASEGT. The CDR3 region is CASSRGQGGYNEQFF. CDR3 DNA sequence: TGTGCCAGCAGCCGGGGACAGGGTGGTTACAATGAGCAGTTCTTC.

CDR3 nucleotides: TGCAGTGCTAGCGCCGGGATGGGCTACACCTTC. Amino acids: CSASAGMGYTF. The chain is built from TRBV20-1 and TRBJ1-2, with D hard to call. With 3 bases removed from V and 8 bases from J, the gap between germline ends came to 10 bases. There are 11 residues in the CDR3. Germline V gene data show CDR1 as DFQATT and CDR2 as SNEGSKA (reference sequence).

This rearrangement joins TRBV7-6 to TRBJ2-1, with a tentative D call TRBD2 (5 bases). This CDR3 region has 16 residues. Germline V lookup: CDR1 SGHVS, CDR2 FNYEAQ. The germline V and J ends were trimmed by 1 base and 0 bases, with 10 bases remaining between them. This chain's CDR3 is CASSLVAAGSYNEQFF. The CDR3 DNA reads TGTGCCAGCAGCTTAGTCGCGGCGGGCTCCTACAATGAGCAGTTCTTC.

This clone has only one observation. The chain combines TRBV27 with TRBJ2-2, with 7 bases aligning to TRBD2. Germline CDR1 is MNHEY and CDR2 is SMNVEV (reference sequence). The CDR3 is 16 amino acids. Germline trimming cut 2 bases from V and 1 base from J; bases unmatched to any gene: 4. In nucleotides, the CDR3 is TGTGCCAGCAGTTTAGTACTAGCGCTGAACACCGGGGAGCTGTTTTTT. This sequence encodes CASSLVLALNTGELFF.

CDR3 region: CASSRDGGGAGAFF. The CDR3 region has the DNA TGTGCCAGCAGCCGAGACGGGGGGGGCGCGGGGGCTTTCTTT. The chain uses TRBV7-9 and TRBJ1-1, with D perhaps matching TRBD1 (6 bases). The CDR3 is 14 amino acids. V dropped 5 bases and J dropped 11 bases, with 21 bases sitting between them. The germline CDR1 and CDR2 sequences are SEHNR and FQNEAQ (reference sequence).

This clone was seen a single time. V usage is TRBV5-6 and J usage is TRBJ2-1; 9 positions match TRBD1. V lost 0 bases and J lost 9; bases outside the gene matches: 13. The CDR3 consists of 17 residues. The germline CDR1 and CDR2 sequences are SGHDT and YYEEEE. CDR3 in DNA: TGTGCCAGCAGCTTGGCCCCAAGGGGGACAGGGCATGGTGAGCAGTTCTTC. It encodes CASSLAPRGTGHGEQFF.

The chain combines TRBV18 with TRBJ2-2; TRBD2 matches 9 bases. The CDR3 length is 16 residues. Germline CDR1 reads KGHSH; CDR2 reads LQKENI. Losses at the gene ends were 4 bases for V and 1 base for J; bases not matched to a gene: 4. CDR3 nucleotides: TGTGCCAGCTCACTTCTAGCGGGGTGGAACACCGGGGAGCTGTTTTTT. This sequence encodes CASSLLAGWNTGELFF. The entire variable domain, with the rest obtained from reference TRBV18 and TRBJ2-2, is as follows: NAGVMQNPRHLVRRRGQEARLRCSPMKGHSHVYWYRQLPEEGLKFMVYLQKENIIDESGMPKERFSAEFPKEGPSILRIQQVVRGDSAAYFCASSLLAGWNTGELFFGEGSRLTVL.

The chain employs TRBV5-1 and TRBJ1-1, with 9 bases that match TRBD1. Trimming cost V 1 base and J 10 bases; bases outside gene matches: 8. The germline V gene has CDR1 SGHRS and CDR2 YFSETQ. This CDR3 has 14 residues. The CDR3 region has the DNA TGCGCCAGCAGCTTGCTCGGGGACAGGGATAGAGCTTTCTTT. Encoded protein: CASSLLGDRDRAFF.